This note documents a single TCR beta chain sequence. The source of the sample is a study of blood T cell repertoires in COVID-19. Study-level background: There were acute and convalescent COVID-19 samples, and they came from the United States, Italy and Spain. PBMCs, B-cell-depleted T cells, or T cells provided the cDNA or gDNA that made up the material.

Original analysis: Nucleated cell counts were estimated from reference gene primer amplification. The data were produced by immunoSEQ multiplex PCR, yet TCRdb's version contains in-frame clones alone and is incomplete. V, J and clone size were drawn from that table, and D and trimming were deduced from the DNA. The top ten clones hold more than 1.5% of a sample with 120,000 to 150,000 clones, under 85% of them seen once. The sequenced material came from peripheral blood. The TCR was taken from a human donor in a cohort sampled during active COVID-19.

The CDR3: CASSGGGTGDQPQHF. The DNA of the CDR3 is TGTGCCAGCAGTGGGGGGGGGACAGGGGACCAGCCCCAGCATTTT. This sequence joins TRBV28 and TRBJ1-5; 10 bases match TRBD1. V lost 5 bases, J lost 7 bases, and 8 bases stayed unmatched. This CDR3 region has 15 residues. CDR1 MDHEN and CDR2 SYDVKM come from the germline V gene.